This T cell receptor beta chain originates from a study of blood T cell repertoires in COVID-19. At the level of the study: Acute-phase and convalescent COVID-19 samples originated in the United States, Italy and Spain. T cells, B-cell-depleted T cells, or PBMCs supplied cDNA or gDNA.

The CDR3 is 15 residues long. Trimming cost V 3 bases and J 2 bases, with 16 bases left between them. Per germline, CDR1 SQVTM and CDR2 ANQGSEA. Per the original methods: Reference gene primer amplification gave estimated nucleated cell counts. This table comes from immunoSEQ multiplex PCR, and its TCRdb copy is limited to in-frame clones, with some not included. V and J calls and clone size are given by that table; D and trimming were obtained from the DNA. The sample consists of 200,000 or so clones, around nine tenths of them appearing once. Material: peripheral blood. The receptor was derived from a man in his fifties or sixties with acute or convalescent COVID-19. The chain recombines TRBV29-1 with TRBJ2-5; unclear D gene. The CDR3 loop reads CSVERLQILQETQYF. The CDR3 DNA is TGCAGCGTTGAGAGACTGCAGATCCTACAAGAGACCCAGTACTTC.